The present T cell receptor beta chain was sequenced within a study of blood T cell repertoires in COVID-19. In the case of this clone: Other DNA sequences from this sample encode an identical CDR3 as well.

The method was immunoSEQ multiplex PCR; TCRdb's version includes in-frame clones alone and lacks a portion of them. The profile shows about 68,000 clones, approximately 79% of them singletons. CDR3 length: 15 amino acids. Germline loops: CDR1 SEHNR, CDR2 FQNEAQ (reference sequence). V was trimmed by 5 bases and J by 1 base, leaving 12 bases between them. Material: peripheral blood. The chain joins TRBV7-9 to TRBJ1-3, with D possibly being TRBD1 (6 bases). The TCR comes from a woman aged 45-65 years with acute or convalescent COVID-19. CDR3 DNA sequence: TGTGCCAGCAGCCCCCAGACAGGTTCTGGAAACACCATATATTTT. Its protein is CASSPQTGSGNTIYF.